This T cell receptor beta chain was sequenced for a study of blood T cell repertoires in COVID-19. The overall study: Spain, Italy and the United States supplied samples that represented acute and convalescent COVID-19.

Between the trimmed V and J ends, which lost 3 bases and 2 bases, there was a span of 17 bases. The CDR3 runs 18 residues. Germline V lookup: CDR1 KGHSH, CDR2 LQKENI. As handled by the study authors: Amplifying reference gene primers gave estimates of nucleated cell counts. Repertoires were generated with immunoSEQ multiplex PCR, while TCRdb's copy carries only in-frame clones and drops some. V, J and clone size are those of that table, while D and trimming were read from the DNA. In the table there are roughly 50,000 clones, 85% to 90% of which are singletons. The TCR originated in an elderly man with acute or convalescent COVID-19. The chain uses TRBV18 and TRBJ2-6, with D possibly TRBD2 on 6 matching bases. The specimen sequenced was peripheral blood. CDR3 loop: CASSPTQGLLAGANVLTF. CDR3 nucleotide sequence: TGTGCCAGCTCACCGACCCAGGGACTTTTAGCTGGGGCCAACGTCCTGACTTTC.